The 21 T cell receptor beta chains reported below all come from one sample, sequenced in a study of a mutant IDH1 vaccine in newly diagnosed glioma (dated by TCRdb to 2020 to 2022). The time point label corresponds to: week 5, during vaccination. A 20-mer mutant IDH1 peptide at 300 micrograms in Montanide made up each vaccine dose, which was injected subcutaneously together with topical imiquimod. These receptors have no identified antigens. The library was generated by the immunoSEQ multiplex PCR assay. Imported from immuneACCESS, the table was reduced by TCRdb to in-frame sequences with V and J called. These copies leave out some clones; in studies compared against another copy, an unresolved V gene accounts for under half, and the cause of the remainder is not known. This sample holds 25,000 to 35,000 clones; 87% were observed only once. The top ten constitute more than 2.5% of the sample. The source material was peripheral blood mononuclear cells (PBMCs), sampled from a glioma patient whose treatment included an IDH1 peptide vaccine. Every receptor here comes from a woman aged 40 to 50 with glioma. Some clones in this sample may be carry-over from other donors' samples.

The gene calls are TRBV7-2 and TRBJ2-3, with D unresolved. The length of the CDR3 is 14 residues. Germline V CDR1 and CDR2: SGHTA, FQGNSA. V was pared by 3 bases and J by 2 bases, with 9 bases between. As DNA, the CDR3 is TGTGCCAGCAGCTTCGGGCCGGACACAGATACGCAGTATTTT. It is translated as CASSFGPDTDTQYF.

The gene calls are TRBV12-1 and TRBJ2-7; the tabulated D call, TRBD2, remains unverified against the DNA. TRBV12-1 is a pseudogene locus. The CDR3 runs to 17 residues. CDR3 amino acids: CASILAGGRGIKYEQYF. The CDR3 DNA reads as TGTGCCAGCATACTAGCGGGGGGCCGGGGAATTAAGTACGAGCAGTACTTC.

The rearrangement joins TRBV7-9 to TRBJ2-1, with 10 bases matching TRBD2. Germline V gene sequence: CDR1 SEHNR, CDR2 FQNEAQ (reference sequence). V gave up 5 bases and J gave up 9 bases; unmatched junction bases: 19. CDR3 length equals 18 residues. The CDR3 sequence: CASSKQRDLAGEVGEQFF. The CDR3 bases are TGTGCCAGCAGCAAACAAAGAGACCTAGCGGGAGAAGTAGGTGAGCAGTTCTTC.

The chain links TRBV4-3 to TRBJ1-3; TRBD1 agrees at 7 bases. V gave up 1 base and J gave up 7 bases; unmatched junction bases: 7. The germline gives CDR1 LGHNA, CDR2 YSLEER. The CDR3 is 15 amino acids. The chain's CDR3 is CASSQGGQEGNTIYF. In DNA, the CDR3 is TGCGCCAGCAGCCAAGGTGGACAGGAGGGGAACACCATATATTTT.

The chain combines TRBV2 with TRBJ2-1; a possible D gene is TRBD2 (5 bases). The CDR3 has 13 residues. CDR1 SNHLY and CDR2 FYNNEI come from the germline V gene. Trimming left V 8 bases short and J 3 bases short, with 11 bases between. The CDR3 sequence is CASPEELYNEQFF. The CDR3 DNA sequence: TGTGCCAGCCCGGAGGAACTCTACAATGAGCAGTTCTTC. Complete variable domain (other parts from reference TRBV2 and TRBJ2-1): EPEVTQTPSHQVTQMGQEVILRCVPISNHLYFYWYRQILGQKVEFLVSFYNNEISEKSEIFDDQFSVERPDGSNFTLKIRSTKLEDSAMYFCASPEELYNEQFFGPGTRLTVL.

The chain carries TRBV4-3 and TRBJ1-1; 7 bases line up with TRBD1. Per the germline V gene, CDR1 is LGHNA and CDR2 is YSLEER. This CDR3 is built from 15 residues. The J segment lost 4 bases and the V segment lost 1 base, leaving 6 bases of the junction unmatched. The CDR3 nucleotides read TGCGCCAGCAGCCAAGCCCCAGGGGGTACCACTGAAGCTTTCTTT. This encodes CASSQAPGGTTEAFF.

This clone appeared a few times. The chain combines TRBV19 with TRBJ1-1; 7 bases match TRBD1. The CDR3 totals 19 residues. CDR1 and CDR2 (germline): LNHDA, SQIVND (reference sequence). Losses at the gene ends were 2 bases for V and 1 base for J; bases not matched to a gene: 16. The DNA of the CDR3 is TGTGCCAGTAGTATACCCCCCGGGACAGTGAGGGAGGGGAACACTGAAGCTTTCTTT. It specifies CASSIPPGTVREGNTEAFF.

In nucleotides, the CDR3 is TGTGCCAGCAGCCCCCTTATTTTCGCTGAAGCTTTCTTT. Its protein product is CASSPLIFAEAFF. The rearrangement uses TRBV5-5 and TRBJ1-1; D remains unclear. Germline CDR1 reads SGHKS; CDR2 reads YYEKEE (reference sequence). The CDR3 contains 13 residues. With 4 bases removed from V and 6 bases from J, the gap between germline ends came to 13 bases.

This chain connects TRBV7-9 to TRBJ1-2; tentative D call: TRBD1 (6 bases). Germline V gives CDR1 SEHNR, CDR2 FQNEAQ (reference sequence). This CDR3 region has 14 residues. Deletions cut 3 bases from V and 5 bases from J, with 13 bases between. The CDR3 here is CASSLGARSYGYTF. The CDR3 DNA reads as TGTGCCAGCAGCTTGGGGGCGCGGAGTTATGGCTACACCTTC.

This CDR3 is CASSSTTGTSGRYPYEQYF. The CDR3 nucleotides are TGTGCCAGTAGTAGCACGACCGGGACTAGCGGGAGGTATCCTTACGAGCAGTACTTC. V and J are TRBV19 and TRBJ2-7; 15 bases match TRBD2. Germline values: CDR1 LNHDA, CDR2 SQIVND (reference sequence). V trimming: 4 bases; J trimming: 4 bases; junction bases outside the gene matches: 14. This CDR3 has 19 residues.

The rearrangement links TRBV19 to TRBJ1-1; D is possibly TRBD1 (5 bases). The CDR3 consists of 14 residues. Trimming took 10 bases from V and 6 from J, leaving 21 bases between them. Looked up from germline, CDR1 is LNHDA and CDR2 is SQIVND (reference sequence). The CDR3 DNA reads TGTGCCACATTCCTCGGGACTGGTATCTCTGAAGCTTTCTTT. It codes for CATFLGTGISEAFF. Full variable domain (remainder filled in from reference TRBV19 and TRBJ1-1): DGGITQSPKYLFRKEGQNVTLSCEQNLNHDAMYWYRQDPGQGLRLIYYSQIVNDFQKGDIAEGYSVSREKKESFPLTVTSAQKNPTAFYLCATFLGTGISEAFFGQGTRLTVV.

The CDR3 region is CASTRTGHGYTF. In nucleotides, the CDR3 is TGTGCCAGCACCCGGACAGGGCACGGCTACACCTTC. The chain carries TRBV5-8 and TRBJ1-2; 8 nucleotides agree with TRBD1. Per the germline V gene, CDR1 is SGHTS and CDR2 is YDEGEE. Trimming removed 6 bases from V and 8 bases from J; junction bases left unmatched: 6. The CDR3 has 12 amino acids.

The chain couples TRBV7-8 to TRBJ1-1, with D possibly being TRBD1 (5 bases). Trimming took 1 base from V and 4 from J, leaving 13 bases between them. The CDR3 runs 15 residues. Looked up from germline, CDR1 is SGHVS and CDR2 is FQNEAQ. The CDR3 region is CASSLVQGTATEAFF. CDR3 in DNA: TGTGCCAGCAGCTTAGTTCAGGGTACGGCCACTGAAGCTTTCTTT.

The chain uses TRBV27 and TRBJ1-4; D gene uncertain. The germline V gene has CDR1 MNHEY and CDR2 SMNVEV (reference sequence). Trimming removed 5 bases from V and 8 bases from J, with 18 bases in between. CDR3 size: 15 residues. The CDR3 is CASSPLGRSEEKLFF. DNA of the CDR3: TGTGCCAGCAGTCCCCTGGGGAGGTCGGAGGAAAAACTGTTTTTT. The full variable domain, rest sourced from reference TRBV27 and TRBJ1-4, is EAQVTQNPRYLITVTGKKLTVTCSQNMNHEYMSWYRQDPGLGLRQIYYSMNVEVTDKGDVPEGYKVSRKEKRNFPLILESPSPNQTSLYFCASSPLGRSEEKLFFGSGTQLSVL.

V is TRBV19 and J is TRBJ2-2, with 9 bases aligning to TRBD2. This CDR3 contains 17 residues. V gave up 5 bases and J gave up 3 bases; unmatched junction bases: 10. Germline assignment: CDR1 LNHDA and CDR2 SQIVND (reference sequence). The CDR3 spells CASSAQGLAGHTGELFF. CDR3 DNA sequence: TGTGCCAGTAGTGCCCAGGGGCTAGCGGGACACACCGGGGAGCTGTTTTTT. The variable domain in full, with the rest retrieved from reference TRBV19 and TRBJ2-2, is DGGITQSPKYLFRKEGQNVTLSCEQNLNHDAMYWYRQDPGQGLRLIYYSQIVNDFQKGDIAEGYSVSREKKESFPLTVTSAQKNPTAFYLCASSAQGLAGHTGELFFGEGSRLTVL.

The chain couples TRBV7-3 to TRBJ2-1, with 14 bases fitting TRBD2. There are 13 residues in the CDR3. Germline V lookup: CDR1 SGHTA, CDR2 FQGTGA. V trimming: 8 bases; J trimming: 7 bases; junction bases outside the gene matches: 1. CDR3 bases: TGTGCCAGCGGACTAGCGGGAGGAAATGAGCAGTTCTTC. It encodes CASGLAGGNEQFF.

CDR3 sequence: CASSLDGTLVPEAFF. In nucleotides, the CDR3 is TGTGCCAGCAGCTTGGATGGGACATTGGTGCCCGAAGCTTTCTTT. The genes are TRBV7-8 and TRBJ1-1; D perhaps matches TRBD1 (6 bases). This CDR3 has 15 residues. Germline assignment: CDR1 SGHVS and CDR2 FQNEAQ. Trimming stripped 3 bases from V and 8 bases from J, with 19 bases between.

J is TRBJ1-1 and V is TRBV18; D remains ambiguous. Deletions cut 8 bases from V and 1 base from J, with 11 bases between. Germline V gene data show CDR1 as KGHSH and CDR2 as LQKENI. The CDR3 contains 13 residues. CDR3 in amino acids: CASAAGQNTEAFF. Written as DNA, the CDR3 is TGTGCCAGCGCCGCTGGGCAGAACACTGAAGCTTTCTTT.

This chain joins TRBV19 and TRBJ1-1; 7 nucleotides match TRBD1. After removal of 9 bases from V and 4 bases from J, the junction contained 5 bases not matched to a gene. The CDR3 extends over 12 amino acids. Germline V gene sequence: CDR1 LNHDA, CDR2 SQIVND (reference sequence). In DNA form, the CDR3 reads TGTGCCAGCAGGGGGGATTCCACTGAAGCTTTCTTT. This codes for CASRGDSTEAFF.

The chain joins TRBV7-9 to TRBJ2-1, with D maybe TRBD1 (5 bases). The CDR3 loop spans 16 amino acids. The germline CDR1 and CDR2 sequences are SEHNR and FQNEAQ (reference sequence). The germline V and J ends were trimmed by 4 bases and 0 bases, with 13 bases remaining between them. The chain's CDR3 is CASSSDRASSYNEQFF. In DNA form, the CDR3 reads TGTGCCAGCAGCTCCGACAGAGCAAGCTCCTACAATGAGCAGTTCTTC.

The rearrangement joins TRBV6-6 to TRBJ1-2, with D hard to call. Germline V gene sequence: CDR1 MNHNY, CDR2 SVGAGI (reference sequence). The CDR3 spans 15 residues. V dropped 4 bases and J dropped 2 bases, with 14 bases sitting between them. The CDR3 loop reads CASSFAGRENYGYTF. The CDR3 region has the DNA TGTGCCAGCAGTTTTGCCGGGCGGGAGAACTATGGCTACACCTTC.